These 8 T cell receptor beta chains were all obtained from the same sample, sequenced in a study of cytomegalovirus exposure and HLA in healthy donors. The PCR ran on 60 Vbeta and 13 Jbeta primers. Here immunoSEQ multiplex PCR was the method, and the copy in TCRdb shows in-frame clones only, minus some. The sample's table shows approximately 110,000 clones. The sample consisted of PBMCs. These receptors all stem from a young man in good health and CMV-seronegative.

The rearrangement joins TRBV11-2 to TRBJ1-2; D not certain. The CDR3 is 13 residues long. Germline CDR1 is SGHAT and CDR2 is FQNNGV. V gave up 2 bases and J gave up 8 bases, with 12 bases separating them. Here the CDR3 DNA reads TGTGCCAGCAGCTTACAACCCACGGGGGGCTACACCTTC. It is translated as CASSLQPTGGYTF.

The rearrangement links TRBV5-1 to TRBJ2-1, with 11 bases aligning to TRBD2. The trim removed 3 bases at V and 5 bases at J, leaving 4 bases unmatched. The germline gives CDR1 SGHRS, CDR2 YFSETQ. The CDR3 consists of 15 residues. The CDR3 reads CASSSGTSGNNEQFF. CDR3 nucleotide sequence: TGCGCCAGCAGCTCTGGGACTAGCGGAAACAATGAGCAGTTCTTC.

The chain uses TRBV5-6 and TRBJ1-1; the match to TRBD1 covers 8 bases. This CDR3 is built from 14 residues. Unmatched junction bases numbered 8, after V lost 0 bases and J lost 10 bases. Per germline, CDR1 SGHDT and CDR2 YYEEEE. The CDR3 loop is CASSLGTGLRRAFF. The CDR3 coding sequence is TGTGCCAGCAGCTTGGGGACAGGGCTCCGTAGAGCTTTCTTT. Filled out from reference TRBV5-6 and TRBJ1-1, the complete variable domain reads DAGVTQSPTHLIKTRGQQVTLRCSPKSGHDTVSWYQQALGQGPQFIFQYYEEEERQRGNFPDRFSGHQFPNYSSELNVNALLLGDSALYLCASSLGTGLRRAFFGQGTRLTVV.

The rearrangement links TRBV19 to TRBJ2-3; D unresolved. Germline-derived CDR1 and CDR2 are LNHDA and SQIVND (reference sequence). Trimming stripped 4 bases from V and 2 bases from J, with 7 bases between. CDR3 length: 13 residues. CDR3 sequence (DNA): TGTGCCAGTAGTAGTTTATCCACAGATACGCAGTATTTT. As protein: CASSSLSTDTQYF.

The V gene is TRBV5-1, the J gene TRBJ2-1, with TRBD2 matching over 8 bases. CDR1 SGHRS and CDR2 YFSETQ come from the germline V gene. The V and J ends lost 4 bases and 8 bases, in that order; junction bases with no gene match: 5. The CDR3 is 13 amino acids. This CDR3 reads CASSRASGYEQFF. CDR3 bases: TGCGCCAGCAGCCGCGCTAGCGGGTATGAGCAGTTCTTC.

The rearrangement uses TRBV19 and TRBJ2-7; 9 bases line up with TRBD2. J was trimmed by 6 bases and V by 5 bases; bases with no gene match: 11. Germline CDR1 is LNHDA and CDR2 is SQIVND (reference sequence). The CDR3 is made up of 15 amino acids. The chain's CDR3 is CASSPLAGHGSEQYF. CDR3 coding DNA: TGTGCCAGTAGTCCCCTAGCGGGGCATGGGAGCGAGCAGTACTTC.

The CDR3 sequence: CASSFDRVANYGYTF. CDR3 sequence (DNA): TGTGCCAGCAGCTTTGACAGGGTCGCTAACTATGGCTACACCTTC. The rearrangement joins TRBV5-6 to TRBJ1-2; TRBD1 aligns across 7 bases. The CDR3 length is 15 residues. V gave up 2 bases and J gave up 0 bases; unmatched junction bases: 4. The germline CDR1 and CDR2 sequences are SGHDT and YYEEEE.

Concerning this clone itself: An end of the junction does not agree with germline; a read error may underlie this. The identical CDR3 is also encoded by other nucleotide sequences in the sample. The chain has TRBV10-3 and TRBJ1-2, with 7 bases that match TRBD1. The CDR3 is 17 residues long. Germline-derived CDR1 and CDR2 are ENHRY and SYGVKD. The CDR3 nucleotides are TGTGCCATCCGCGGGGGGCGGTACGAGGGGGCGGACTATGGCTACACCTTT. Protein product: CAIRGGRYEGADYGYTF.